A single sample is the source of the 25 T cell receptor beta chains below, sequenced in a study of T cell responses to AZD1222 COVID-19 vaccine (dated by TCRdb to 2020 to 2023). In light of the paper, this sample's time point label describes: about 28 days (+/-7) after the second vaccine dose. To prepare the library, the immunoSEQ multiplex PCR assay was applied. TCRdb provides this immuneACCESS table in a form limited to in-frame rearrangements. Some clones are lacking; in checked studies, under half of them reflect an unresolved V gene, and why the rest are absent is not known. Here the sample has some 120,000 clones; 85% to 95% occur a single time. The biggest ten clones account for around 1.6% of the sample. The sequencing here drew on peripheral blood, taken 28 days after the second AZD1222 dose. These receptors all stem from an adult who received the AZD1222 COVID-19 vaccine.

The rearrangement uses TRBV30 and TRBJ1-6; D is ambiguous. V was shortened by 0 bases and J by 7 bases, with 22 bases between the two germline ends. Germline CDR1 GTSNPN, CDR2 SVGIG (reference sequence). This CDR3 comprises 18 residues. For the CDR3, the DNA is TGTGCCTGGAGTGTTATGGGGTTTTACCGGTCCGTGAATTCACCCCTCCACTTT. Its translation: CAWSVMGFYRSVNSPLHF.

This chain connects TRBV2 to TRBJ2-7; 10 bases are a match to TRBD2. The J segment lost 9 bases and the V segment lost 7 bases, leaving 21 bases of the junction unmatched. Germline-derived CDR1 and CDR2 are SNHLY and FYNNEI. This CDR3 region has 17 residues. This CDR3 reads CASNPLAGGALYSMQYF. CDR3 bases: TGTGCCAGCAATCCCTTAGCGGGAGGTGCCCTATATAGTATGCAGTACTTC.

The genes are TRBV5-1 and TRBJ1-4; D is uncertain. The germline CDR1 and CDR2 sequences are SGHRS and YFSETQ. The V end was cut by 4 bases, the J end by 4 bases, with 14 bases between. The CDR3 covers 15 residues. CDR3 sequence: CASSPAGSSNEKLFF. The CDR3, as DNA: TGCGCCAGCAGCCCGGCAGGCAGTAGTAATGAAAAACTGTTTTTT.

The rearrangement uses TRBV12-5 and TRBJ1-2, with D maybe TRBD1 (6 bases). The CDR3 is 14 residues long. Germline CDR1 and CDR2: LGHNT and FRNRAP. Trimming shortened V by 6 bases and J by 2 bases, and 13 bases separated the two germline ends. CDR3 residues: CASGRETGNYGYTF. CDR3 nucleotide sequence: TGTGCTAGTGGCCGAGAGACAGGAAACTATGGCTACACCTTC.

The chain joins TRBV6-5 to TRBJ1-5; a weak D match, TRBD1 (5 bases). Trimming stripped 2 bases from V and 3 bases from J, with 11 bases between. The CDR3 has 15 amino acids. CDR1 MNHEY and CDR2 SVGAGI come from the germline V gene. The DNA for the CDR3 is TGTGCCAGCAGTTACCTACGGGACGCCAATCAGCCCCAGCATTTT. It translates to CASSYLRDANQPQHF.

The chain joins TRBV28 to TRBJ2-6, with D possibly matching TRBD1 (5 bases). The V gene lost 3 bases and the J gene lost 2 bases, with 8 bases spanning the gap. The CDR3 loop spans 15 amino acids. Germline V gene sequence: CDR1 MDHEN, CDR2 SYDVKM. The DNA for the CDR3 is TGTGCCAGCAGTTTGGGGCAGCCTGGGGCCAACGTCCTGACTTTC. Translation gives CASSLGQPGANVLTF.

J is TRBJ1-4 and V is TRBV4-2; weak D call: TRBD1 (6 bases). Germline V gene data show CDR1 as LGHNA and CDR2 as YNFKEQ. The CDR3 has 15 amino acids. Trimming left V 2 bases short and J 8 bases short, with 15 bases between. The CDR3 DNA is TGTGCCAGCAGCCAACCTTACAGGGATCGAGAAAAACTGTTTTTT. Its protein is CASSQPYRDREKLFF.

V is TRBV5-1 and J is TRBJ2-7; D may be TRBD1 or TRBD2 (5 bases each). The CDR3 runs to 13 residues. Trimming stripped 4 bases from V and 7 bases from J, with 15 bases between. Germline CDR1 and CDR2: SGHRS and YFSETQ. CDR3 bases: TGCGCCAGCAGCGGCCGGGACCTTGGGGAGCAGTACTTC. Translation: CASSGRDLGEQYF.

This clone is a singleton in its sample. The gene calls are TRBV5-5 and TRBJ1-4, with 10 nucleotides matching TRBD1. V shed 3 bases and J 7 bases; nucleotides not matched to a gene: 6. The CDR3 covers 15 residues. The germline V gene encodes CDR1 SGHKS and CDR2 YYEKEE (reference sequence). The CDR3 DNA follows: TGTGCCAGCAGCTCCGGGACAGGGGTTGGTGAAAAACTGTTTTTT. It yields the protein CASSSGTGVGEKLFF.

V gene TRBV18 combines with J gene TRBJ2-2, with 8 bases matching TRBD2. CDR3 length: 17 amino acids. V lost 3 bases and J lost 2; bases outside the gene matches: 8. From germline, CDR1 is KGHSH and CDR2 LQKENI. For the CDR3, the DNA is TGTGCCAGCTCACCCGGGAGGGTCGGAAGAAACACCGGGGAGCTGTTTTTT. Translated, it gives CASSPGRVGRNTGELFF.

The V call is TRBV29-1, the J call TRBJ1-1; D not resolved. V dropped 4 bases and J dropped 5 bases, with 14 bases sitting between them. Germline CDR1 is SQVTM and CDR2 is ANQGSEA. CDR3 size: 13 residues. This CDR3 reads CSVVIGLVTEAFF. The CDR3, as DNA: TGCAGCGTTGTAATAGGTCTCGTAACTGAAGCTTTCTTT.

The chain uses TRBV28 and TRBJ2-7; D uncertain. The CDR3 is 12 amino acids. V dropped 6 bases and J dropped 2 bases, with 8 bases sitting between them. CDR1 is MDHEN and CDR2 is SYDVKM in the germline V gene. Written as DNA, the CDR3 is TGTGCCAGCAGCTTTCCCCCCTACGAGCAGTACTTC. It is translated as CASSFPPYEQYF. Together with reference TRBV28 and TRBJ2-7, the CDR3 gives the full variable domain: DVKVTQSSRYLVKRTGEKVFLECVQDMDHENMFWYRQDPGLGLRLIYFSYDVKMKEKGDIPEGYSVSREKKERFSLILESASTNQTSMYLCASSFPPYEQYFGPGTRLTVT.

The chain uses TRBV28 and TRBJ1-1, with D perhaps matching TRBD1 (5 bases). This CDR3 is built from 14 residues. V shed 6 bases and J shed 4 bases, with 15 bases lying between them. Looked up from germline, CDR1 is MDHEN and CDR2 is SYDVKM. The CDR3 region is CASSQDSVGTEAFF. CDR3 DNA sequence: TGTGCCAGCAGCCAAGACAGTGTGGGCACTGAAGCTTTCTTT.

This chain links TRBV15 with TRBJ2-7; 13 bases are a match to TRBD2. V lost 0 bases to trimming and J lost 3 bases; unmatched junction nucleotides: 5. Germline values: CDR1 LNHNV, CDR2 YYDKDF (reference sequence). The CDR3 extends over 17 amino acids. Written as DNA, the CDR3 is TGTGCCACCAGCAGAGATAGCGGGACTAGCGGGATCTACGAGCAGTACTTC. This codes for CATSRDSGTSGIYEQYF.

In this sample, this clone turned up once. The chain uses TRBV19 and TRBJ2-5; 7 bases agree with TRBD2. V gave up 4 bases and J gave up 5 bases; unmatched junction bases: 10. Looked up from germline, CDR1 is LNHDA and CDR2 is SQIVND (reference sequence). The length of the CDR3 is 15 residues. The CDR3 nucleotides read TGTGCCAGTAGTACCGGGACTCAGGGAGGGGAGACCCAGTACTTC. Its translation: CASSTGTQGGETQYF.

The rearrangement uses TRBV6-5 and TRBJ1-4; 7 nucleotides agree with TRBD1. V lost 5 bases to trimming and J lost 8 bases; unmatched junction nucleotides: 8. The CDR3 length is 14 residues. In germline, CDR1 is MNHEY, CDR2 SVGAGI. This chain's CDR3 is CASSKRQGREKLFF. DNA of the CDR3: TGTGCCAGCAGTAAACGACAGGGAAGGGAAAAACTGTTTTTT.

V usage is TRBV2 and J usage is TRBJ1-1; no clear D gene. Germline V CDR1 and CDR2: SNHLY, FYNNEI. The ends were cut back, 7 bases at V and 0 bases at J, with 9 bases in the middle. CDR3 length: 13 residues. CDR3 protein: CASIIHLNTEAFF. In DNA, the CDR3 is TGTGCCAGCATCATACATTTGAACACTGAAGCTTTCTTT.

V and J are TRBV5-8 and TRBJ2-1, with D unresolved. Germline values: CDR1 SGHTS, CDR2 YDEGEE. Deletions cut 2 bases from V and 0 bases from J, with 9 bases between. The CDR3 has 15 amino acids. The DNA for the CDR3 is TGTGCCAGCAGCTTCTCTCGGTTCTCCTACAATGAGCAGTTCTTC. Its translation is CASSFSRFSYNEQFF.

This rearrangement joins TRBV19 to TRBJ2-1; D unresolved. CDR1 is LNHDA, CDR2 SQIVND, per germline (reference sequence). V was trimmed by 5 bases and J by 0 bases, leaving 11 bases between them. There are 15 residues in the CDR3. The CDR3 loop reads CASSLTGSSYNEQFF. CDR3 in DNA: TGTGCCAGTAGTCTCACTGGTAGCTCCTACAATGAGCAGTTCTTC.

The J gene is TRBJ1-2, the V gene TRBV7-2, with TRBD1 matching 7 bases. The CDR3 is 15 amino acids. V shed 3 bases and J 3 bases; nucleotides not matched to a gene: 7. CDR1 is SGHTA and CDR2 is FQGNSA in the germline V gene. The CDR3 DNA reads TGTGCCAGCAGCTTGCGTCAGGGGGAACACTATGGCTACACCTTC. This sequence encodes CASSLRQGEHYGYTF.

This chain's CDR3 is CASSSFPTGLNAGNTIYF. The CDR3 bases are TGTGCCAGCAGTTCGTTCCCGACAGGGTTGAACGCTGGAAACACCATATATTTT. The gene calls are TRBV28 and TRBJ1-3; 7 bases line up with TRBD1. This CDR3 comprises 18 residues. J gave up 2 bases and V 4 bases, and 14 bases lay outside the gene matches. Germline CDR1 and CDR2: MDHEN and SYDVKM.

The chain employs TRBV30 and TRBJ2-7, with 7 bases matching TRBD1. This CDR3 has 14 amino acids. Trimming removed 5 bases from V and 2 bases from J; junction bases left unmatched: 9. Germline V gene lookup returns CDR1 GTSNPN and CDR2 SVGIG (reference sequence). CDR3 amino acids: CAWEGDSSTYEQYF. The CDR3 DNA reads TGTGCCTGGGAGGGGGACAGTTCCACCTACGAGCAGTACTTC.

V and J are TRBV7-6 and TRBJ1-1; possible D gene TRBD1, 6 bases. The CDR3 loop spans 14 amino acids. Germline CDR1 is SGHVS and CDR2 is FNYEAQ. Trimming cost V 4 bases and J 1 base, with 10 bases left between them. CDR3 nucleotide sequence: TGTGCCAGCAGCTCGGACAGTGGGAACACTGAAGCTTTCTTT. It encodes CASSSDSGNTEAFF.

The chain uses TRBV3-1 (or the pseudogene TRBV3-2) and TRBJ1-1, with 7 positions matching TRBD1. Trimming removed 9 bases from V and 6 bases from J; junction bases left unmatched: 4. The germline V gene encodes CDR1 LGHDT and CDR2 YNNKEL (reference sequence). CDR3 length equals 11 residues. The CDR3 nucleotides are TGTGCCAGTCGAGACAGGGCTGAAGCTTTCTTT. Translated, it gives CASRDRAEAFF.

The chain combines TRBV24-1 with TRBJ1-5; the D is unclear. CDR1 and CDR2 (germline): KGHDR, SFDVKD. The CDR3 extends over 16 amino acids. Trimming removed 4 bases from V and 5 bases from J, with 17 bases in between. The DNA of the CDR3 is TGTGCCACCAGTGACTACGGAGCGGGTAACTATCAGCCCCAGCATTTT. Encoded protein: CATSDYGAGNYQPQHF.